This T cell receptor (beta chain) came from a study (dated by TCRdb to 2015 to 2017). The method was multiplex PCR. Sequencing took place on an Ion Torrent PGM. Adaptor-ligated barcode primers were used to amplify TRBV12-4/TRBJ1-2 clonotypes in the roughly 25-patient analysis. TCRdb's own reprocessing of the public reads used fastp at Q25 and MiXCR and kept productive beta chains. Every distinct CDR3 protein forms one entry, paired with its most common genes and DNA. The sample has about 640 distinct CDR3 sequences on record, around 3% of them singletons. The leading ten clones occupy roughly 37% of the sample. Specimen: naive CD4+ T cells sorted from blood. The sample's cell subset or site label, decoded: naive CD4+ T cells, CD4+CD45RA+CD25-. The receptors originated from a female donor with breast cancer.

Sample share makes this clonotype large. The CDR3 bases are TGTGCCAGCAGTTTGAACGGACAGGGCTATGGCTACACCTTC. Its translation is CASSLNGQGYGYTF. The chain joins TRBV12-3 or TRBV12-4 to TRBJ1-2, with TRBD1 identical over 8 bases. With V trimmed by 3 bases and J by 4 bases, 4 bases remained unmatched. CDR3 size: 14 residues.